The 9 T cell receptor beta chains below were found in one sample sequenced in a study of glioma-infiltrating T cells. Amplification of TCR alpha and beta CDR3 regions from RNA used iRepertoire nested multiplex PCR. TCRdb reanalysed the multiplex PCR reads using MiXCR and keeps one entry per CDR3 protein. The sample holds over 70,000 distinct CDR3 sequences, approximately 22% seen once. Sequencing was done on a sample of glioma tissue, nonneoplastic brain tissue, or PBMCs (not recorded which). Source of these receptors: a human donor with low-grade glioma or glioblastoma, undergoing nonglioma brain surgery, or in good health (not recorded which).

The sample holds one count of this clonotype. This may come from a read error, since a much larger clone is one base off. The chain combines TRBV20-1 with TRBJ2-5; tentatively, D is TRBD2 (5 bases). Trimming took 3 bases from V and 4 from J, leaving 18 bases between them. Looked up from germline, CDR1 is DFQATT and CDR2 is SNEGSKA (reference sequence). The CDR3 consists of 15 residues. CDR3 nucleotide sequence: TGCAGTGCTAGCCCTAGCTGGAGTAGAAGAGAGACCCAGTACTTC. Its translation: CSASPSWSRRETQYF.

Ten or more counts support this clonotype. V and J are TRBV6-1 and TRBJ2-7, with 8 bases that match TRBD1. Trimming removed 4 bases from V and 0 bases from J; junction bases left unmatched: 2. Germline CDR1 is MNHNS and CDR2 is SASEGT. The CDR3 is 14 residues long. Here the CDR3 DNA reads TGTGCCAGCAGTGGACAGGGGAACTCCTACGAGCAGTACTTC. This translates into CASSGQGNSYEQYF.

The chain combines TRBV29-1 with TRBJ2-5, with 7 bases that match TRBD1. V lost 6 bases, J lost 2 bases, and 3 bases stayed unmatched. Looked up from germline, CDR1 is SQVTM and CDR2 is ANQGSEA. The CDR3 sequence is 12 residues long. This CDR3 reads CSVPRGQETQYF. CDR3 coding DNA: TGCAGCGTCCCCAGGGGGCAAGAGACCCAGTACTTC.

The genes are TRBV5-6 and TRBJ2-1; D is unclear. The V end was cut by 3 bases, the J end by 7 bases, with 20 bases between. Per the germline V gene, CDR1 is SGHDT and CDR2 is YYEEEE. The CDR3 length is 16 residues. CDR3: CASSSVGSRKWNEQFF. For the CDR3, the DNA is TGTGCCAGCAGCTCCGTTGGGTCGCGTAAGTGGAATGAGCAGTTCTTC.

This clonotype was counted at least ten times. This sequence joins TRBV6-4 and TRBJ1-2, with D unresolved. The CDR3 runs to 14 residues. Germline V gives CDR1 MRHNA, CDR2 SNTAGT. With 2 bases removed from V and 8 bases from J, the gap between germline ends came to 15 bases. The CDR3 DNA reads as TGTGCCAGCAGTGACAGTTTGGGGATCAGGGGCTACACCTTC. Its protein is CASSDSLGIRGYTF.

This clonotype was observed a few times. V usage is TRBV5-4 and J usage is TRBJ2-7; D is perhaps TRBD2 (6 bases). Germline assignment: CDR1 SGHNT and CDR2 YYREEE (reference sequence). Trimming stripped 4 bases from V and 4 bases from J, with 21 bases between. The CDR3 loop spans 16 amino acids. In DNA form, the CDR3 reads TGTGCCAGCAGCCCCCGGAGGATTATGGAGGGATACGAGCAGTACTTC. Amino acid sequence: CASSPRRIMEGYEQYF.

This clonotype was seen ten or more times. The V call is TRBV6-2 or TRBV6-3, the J call TRBJ2-5; 7 bases match TRBD2. The trim removed 7 bases at V and 5 bases at J, leaving 16 bases unmatched. This CDR3 contains 16 residues. CDR1 is MNHEY and CDR2 is SVGEGT in the germline V gene. The CDR3 nucleotides are TGTGCCAGCACCCTCCGGGAGGCGGGGGAACAGGAGACCCAGTACTTC. Encoded protein: CASTLREAGEQETQYF.

This clonotype was counted only a few times. This chain uses TRBV30 with TRBJ1-1; no clear D gene. Germline V gene lookup returns CDR1 GTSNPN and CDR2 SVGIG (reference sequence). CDR3 size: 11 residues. V shed 8 bases and J shed 1 base, with 8 bases lying between them. In DNA, the CDR3 is TGTGCCGCCCGAGGGAACACTGAAGCTTTCTTT. It specifies CAARGNTEAFF.

In its sample, this clonotype was seen a few times. The rearrangement uses TRBV12-3 or TRBV12-4 and TRBJ1-5; 8 bases fit TRBD1. The CDR3 sequence is 14 residues long. The junction had 10 bases not matched to a gene; V was cut back by 6 bases and J by 9 bases. The CDR3 region has the DNA TGTGCCAGCAGCTGGACAGGGCTCGGGGGGCCCCAGCATTTT. This sequence encodes CASSWTGLGGPQHF.